The rows below give T cell receptor beta chains drawn from one sample of a study of blood T cell repertoires in COVID-19. Repertoires were generated with immunoSEQ multiplex PCR, while TCRdb's copy carries only in-frame clones and drops some. The sample shows approximately 250,000 clones, more than 80% of them seen only once. Sequencing was carried out using PBMCs or T cells enriched from blood (not recorded which). These receptors were collected from a woman in her thirties with acute COVID-19. CDR3s include the opening cysteine and the closing phenylalanine or tryptophan. The D gene is left open where the match is weak. The size of a clone is reported for some rows only, either as once, few or many, or as a class for expanded clones.

>NA|18|TRBJ1-3|NA|TRBV9
CASSASTGYDLSGNTIYF
TGTGCCAGCAGCGCCTCAACAGGGTACGACCTCTCTGGAAACACCATATATTTT
>NA|14|TRBJ1-6|TRBD1|TRBV9
CASSDTGVYSPLHF
TGTGCCAGCAGCGACACAGGGGTTTACTCACCCCTCCACTTT
>once|15|TRBJ1-5|TRBD1|TRBV15
CATSRAGGEDQPQHF
TGTGCCACCAGCAGAGCAGGGGGCGAAGATCAGCCCCAGCATTTT
>NA|15|TRBJ2-3|TRBD2|TRBV28
CASSPTSANTDTQYF
TGTGCCAGCAGTCCGACTAGCGCGAACACAGATACGCAGTATTTT
>NA|15|TRBJ2-7|TRBD2|TRBV7-6
CASSLRAGAEYEQYF
TGTGCCAGCAGCTTAAGGGCGGGAGCGGAGTACGAGCAGTACTTC
>NA|14|TRBJ1-4|NA|TRBV19
CASSIMEGYEKLFF
TGTGCCAGTAGTATCATGGAGGGGTATGAAAAACTGTTTTTT
>NA|12|TRBJ1-6|NA|TRBV10-1
CASSPKGSPLHF
TGCGCCAGCAGTCCGAAGGGGTCACCCCTCCACTTT
>NA|12|TRBJ2-1|NA|TRBV5-4
CASSLARNEQFF
TGTGCCAGCAGCTTGGCCAGGAATGAGCAGTTCTTC
>NA|13|TRBJ2-5|NA|TRBV10-3
CAIKAGVQETQYF
TGTGCCATCAAAGCAGGGGTACAAGAGACCCAGTACTTC
>NA|16|TRBJ1-2|NA|TRBV10-3
CAISESTGGQAVGYTF
TGTGCCATCAGTGAGTCAACGGGAGGTCAGGCGGTTGGCTACACCTTC
>NA|15|TRBJ2-7|NA|TRBV11-1
CASSLNGGSTYEQYF
TGTGCCAGCAGCTTAAACGGAGGGAGTACGTACGAGCAGTACTTC
>NA|14|TRBJ1-6|NA|TRBV5-1
CASSLMAEDSPLHF
TGCGCCAGCAGCTTGATGGCGGAGGATTCACCCCTCCACTTT
>NA|13|TRBJ2-3|NA|TRBV3-1/TRBV3-2
CASSQDIPPTQYF
TGTGCCAGCAGCCAAGATATTCCCCCTACGCAGTATTTT
>NA|15|TRBJ1-3|NA|TRBV2
CASSGYRVFGNTIYF
TGTGCCAGCAGTGGTTACAGGGTATTTGGAAACACCATATATTTT
>NA|13|TRBJ2-7|TRBD2|TRBV10-3
CAIQTSGSYEQYF
TGTGCCATTCAAACTAGCGGGAGTTACGAGCAGTACTTC
>NA|15|TRBJ1-1|NA|TRBV4-3
CASSQDLQADTEAFF
TGCGCCAGCAGCCAAGATCTACAGGCCGACACTGAAGCTTTCTTT
>NA|13|TRBJ2-5|NA|TRBV19
CASSISGQETQYF
TGTGCCAGTAGTATATCGGGCCAAGAGACCCAGTACTTC
>NA|17|TRBJ2-3|NA|TRBV5-4
CASSPRGGVTSTDTQYF
TGTGCCAGCAGTCCCCGGGGTGGGGTAACTAGCACAGATACGCAGTATTTT
>NA|21|TRBJ2-3|TRBD2|TRBV30
CAWLGLAGVRTRVDGTDTQYF
TGTGCCTGGTTGGGACTAGCGGGCGTTAGAACCCGAGTAGATGGCACAGATACGCAGTATTTT
>NA|17|TRBJ2-1|TRBD2|TRBV11-3
CASSLGELAGGPIEQFF
TGTGCCAGCAGCTTAGGTGAATTAGCGGGAGGGCCGATTGAGCAGTTCTTC
>NA|17|TRBJ1-1|TRBD1|TRBV28
CASTLSGQGWMNTEAFF
TGTGCCAGCACCCTATCCGGACAGGGCTGGATGAACACTGAAGCTTTCTTT
>NA|15|TRBJ2-1|TRBD2|TRBV29-1
CSVDRGGLSYNEQFF
TGCAGCGTTGATCGGGGGGGGCTTTCCTACAATGAGCAGTTCTTC
>NA|12|TRBJ2-7|NA|TRBV10-2
CASSESRYEQYF
TGCGCCAGCAGTGAGTCTCGGTACGAGCAGTACTTC
>NA|14|TRBJ2-2|NA|TRBV7-9
CASSSYAVPGELFF
TGTGCCAGCAGCTCCTATGCTGTGCCCGGGGAGCTGTTTTTT
>NA|16|TRBJ1-4|TRBD1|TRBV25-1
CASSESGQAPNEKLFF
TGTGCCAGCAGTGAGTCCGGACAGGCCCCAAATGAAAAACTGTTTTTT
>few|14|TRBJ2-7|TRBD2|TRBV7-9
CASSLDTSGYEQYF
TGTGCCAGCAGCTTAGACACTAGCGGCTACGAGCAGTACTTC
>NA|15|TRBJ1-3|TRBD1|TRBV4-2
CASSQDRGRVNTIYF
TGTGCCAGCAGCCAAGACAGGGGGCGAGTAAACACCATATATTTT
>NA|19|TRBJ2-3|NA|TRBV7-3
CASSLTSYGPGKGTDTQYF
TGTGCCAGCAGCTTAACTTCATACGGCCCGGGGAAAGGGACAGATACGCAGTATTTT
>NA|14|TRBJ1-2|TRBD1|TRBV28
CASSSVPGQDGYTF
TGTGCCAGCAGTTCCGTCCCGGGACAGGATGGCTACACCTTC
>NA|17|TRBJ1-1|TRBD1|TRBV3-1/TRBV3-2
CASSPGQGPVRNTEAFF
TGTGCCAGCAGCCCAGGACAGGGCCCAGTGCGGAACACTGAAGCTTTCTTT
>NA|19|TRBJ2-3|TRBD1|TRBV27
CASTLRAGTGYVYTDTQYF
TGTGCCAGCACCTTAAGGGCCGGGACAGGTTATGTGTATACAGATACGCAGTATTTT
>NA|14|TRBJ2-7|TRBD2|TRBV27
CASSTGTSGAEQYF
TGTGCCAGCAGTACCGGGACTAGCGGAGCCGAGCAGTACTTC
>NA|17|TRBJ2-5|TRBD2|TRBV3-1/TRBV3-2
CASSQETSGRADETQYF
TGTGCCAGCAGCCAAGAGACTAGCGGGAGGGCCGATGAGACCCAGTACTTC
>NA|14|TRBJ1-5|NA|TRBV5-5
CASSPRGVGQPQHF
TGTGCCAGCAGCCCCAGGGGAGTCGGTCAGCCCCAGCATTTT
>NA|14|TRBJ2-7|TRBD2|TRBV6-6
CASSYLAGDYEQYF
TGTGCCAGCAGTTACCTAGCGGGAGACTACGAGCAGTACTTC
>NA|15|TRBJ2-3|TRBD2|TRBV4-2
CASSPASGPTDTQYF
TGTGCCAGCAGCCCCGCTAGCGGCCCCACAGATACGCAGTATTTT
>NA|12|TRBJ1-5|TRBD1|TRBV19
CASSDRDQPQHF
TGTGCCAGTAGTGACAGGGACCAGCCCCAGCATTTT
>NA|15|TRBJ2-1|TRBD2|TRBV5-1
CASSPGLAVRDEQFF
TGCGCCAGCAGCCCTGGACTAGCGGTACGGGATGAGCAGTTCTTC
>few|16|TRBJ1-1|TRBD1|TRBV6-2/TRBV6-3
CASSYRGTGMGTEAFF
TGTGCCAGCAGTTACCGCGGGACAGGGATGGGCACTGAAGCTTTCTTT
>NA|18|TRBJ1-6|NA|TRBV5-4
CASSLSQGGGSYNSPLHF
TGTGCCAGCAGCTTGTCGCAGGGTGGTGGGTCCTATAATTCACCCCTCCACTTT
>NA|14|TRBJ1-5|NA|TRBV6-5
CASTPDGINQPQHF
TGTGCCAGCACTCCGGACGGGATCAATCAGCCCCAGCATTTT
>NA|16|TRBJ2-1|TRBD2|TRBV6-2/TRBV6-3
CASSYTIGTSVNEQFF
TGTGCCAGCAGTTACACCATCGGGACTAGTGTCAATGAGCAGTTCTTC
>NA|16|TRBJ2-2|TRBD2|TRBV19
CASSMWVAGDVGELFF
TGTGCCAGTAGTATGTGGGTAGCGGGAGATGTCGGGGAGCTGTTTTTT
>NA|13|TRBJ2-3|TRBD1|TRBV3-1/TRBV3-2
CARDRGNTDTQYF
TGTGCCAGGGACAGGGGTAACACAGATACGCAGTATTTT
>NA|15|TRBJ2-2|TRBD1|TRBV3-1/TRBV3-2
CASSQRTGWGGELFF
TGTGCCAGCAGCCAACGGACAGGGTGGGGCGGGGAGCTGTTTTTT
>NA|14|TRBJ2-5|NA|TRBV6-5
CASRDSLVKETQYF
TGTGCCAGCAGGGACAGTCTTGTTAAAGAGACCCAGTACTTC
>NA|14|TRBJ1-4|NA|TRBV30
CASGIGGASEKLFF
TGTGCCTCCGGAATAGGGGGGGCAAGTGAAAAACTGTTTTTT
>NA|17|TRBJ1-3|NA|TRBV11-3
CASSLPPGFGGGNTIYF
TGTGCCAGCAGCTTACCCCCGGGTTTCGGGGGTGGAAACACCATATATTTT
>NA|15|TRBJ1-5|NA|TRBV28
CASSLHPDTLRVEHF
TGTGCCAGCAGTTTACATCCAGACACATTGAGGGTGGAGCATTTT
>NA|15|TRBJ2-7|TRBD2|TRBV7-9
CASSLGLAGGSEQYF
TGTGCCAGCAGTTTGGGACTAGCGGGAGGGAGTGAGCAGTACTTC
>NA|17|TRBJ2-5|NA|TRBV5-1
CASYKVGEGLHQETQYF
TGCGCCAGCTATAAAGTGGGTGAAGGACTTCATCAAGAGACCCAGTACTTC
>NA|14|TRBJ2-7|TRBD1|TRBV6-1
CASSDGTEIYEQYF
TGTGCCAGCAGTGACGGGACAGAGATCTACGAGCAGTACTTC
>NA|13|TRBJ2-7|NA|TRBV12-3/TRBV12-4
CASSPAVSYEQYF
TGTGCCAGCAGCCCCGCGGTCTCCTACGAGCAGTACTTC
>NA|18|TRBJ2-7|TRBD2|TRBV6-1
CASSEAWLAGGSPYEQYF
TGTGCCAGCAGTGAAGCTTGGCTAGCGGGAGGATCCCCCTACGAGCAGTACTTC
>NA|13|TRBJ2-1|TRBD2|TRBV30
CAWRGLAGFEQFF
TGTGCCTGGAGGGGACTAGCGGGATTTGAGCAGTTCTTC
>NA|17|TRBJ1-6|NA|TRBV4-1
CASSQGAGSSYNSPLHF
TGCGCCAGCAGCCAAGGGGCTGGGAGCTCCTATAATTCACCCCTCCACTTT
>NA|13|TRBJ1-5|NA|TRBV29-1
CSVQPKSNQPQHF
TGCAGCGTACAGCCCAAGTCCAATCAGCCCCAGCATTTT
>NA|13|TRBJ2-7|NA|TRBV18
CASSPKLDSEQYF
TGTGCCAGCTCACCAAAACTAGACTCCGAGCAGTACTTC
>NA|15|TRBJ2-7|NA|TRBV6-2/TRBV6-3
CASSYDRVVSYEQYF
TGTGCCAGCAGTTACGACCGGGTTGTCTCCTACGAGCAGTACTTC